This T cell receptor (beta chain) was retrieved from a study of blood T cell repertoires in COVID-19. About the study: Spain, Italy and the United States supplied samples that represented acute and convalescent COVID-19.

Authors' analysis steps: Estimated nucleated cell counts came from reference gene primer amplification. The table came from immunoSEQ multiplex PCR; TCRdb's copy has only in-frame clones and leaves some out. D and trimming were read from the DNA, whereas the V and J calls and clone size are those reported in that table. The table records under 150,000 clones, roughly 83% of them present only once. The V end lost 8 bases, the J end lost 2 bases, and 18 bases lay between the germline ends. The CDR3 totals 15 residues. Germline values: CDR1 LNHDA, CDR2 SQIVND (reference sequence). The source of this sequence is a man aged 35 to 55 with acute COVID-19. Sequencing used PBMCs or T cells enriched from blood (not recorded which). The V call is TRBV19, the J call TRBJ1-2; possible D gene TRBD1, 6 bases. The CDR3 reads CASRRGGQRNYGYTF. In nucleotides, the CDR3 is TGTGCCAGTCGAAGGGGCGGACAGAGGAACTATGGCTACACCTTC.